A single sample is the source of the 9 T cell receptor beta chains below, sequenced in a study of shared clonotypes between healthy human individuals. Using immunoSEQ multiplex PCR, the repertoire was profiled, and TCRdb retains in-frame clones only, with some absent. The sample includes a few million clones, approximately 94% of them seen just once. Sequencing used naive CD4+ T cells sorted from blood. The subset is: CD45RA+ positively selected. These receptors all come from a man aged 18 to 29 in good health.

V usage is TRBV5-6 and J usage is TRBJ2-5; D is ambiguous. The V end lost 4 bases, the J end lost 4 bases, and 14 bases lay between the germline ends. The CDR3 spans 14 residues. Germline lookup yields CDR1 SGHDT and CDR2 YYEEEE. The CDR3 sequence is CASSILDSRETQYF. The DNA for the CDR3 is TGTGCCAGCAGCATACTGGATTCTCGAGAGACCCAGTACTTC.

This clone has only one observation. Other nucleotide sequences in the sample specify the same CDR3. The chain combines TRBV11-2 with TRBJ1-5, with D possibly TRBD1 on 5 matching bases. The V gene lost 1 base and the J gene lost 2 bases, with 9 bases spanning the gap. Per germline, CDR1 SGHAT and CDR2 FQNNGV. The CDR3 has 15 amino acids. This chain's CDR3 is CASSLVAGGNQPQHF. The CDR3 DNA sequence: TGTGCCAGCAGCTTAGTGGCGGGGGGCAATCAGCCCCAGCATTTT.

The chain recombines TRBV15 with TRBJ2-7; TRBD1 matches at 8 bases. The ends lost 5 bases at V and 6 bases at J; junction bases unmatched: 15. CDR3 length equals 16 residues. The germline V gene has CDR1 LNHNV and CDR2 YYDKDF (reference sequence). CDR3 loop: CATSGSRGLLSSEQYF. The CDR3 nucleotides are TGTGCCACCAGCGGATCCAGGGGGCTTCTATCGTCCGAGCAGTACTTC.

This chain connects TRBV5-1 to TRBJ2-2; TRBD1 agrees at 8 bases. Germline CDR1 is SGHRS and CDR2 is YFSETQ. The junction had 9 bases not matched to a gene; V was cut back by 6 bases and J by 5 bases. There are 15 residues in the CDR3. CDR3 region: CASTMQGAGTGELFF. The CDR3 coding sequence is TGCGCCAGCACAATGCAGGGGGCTGGAACCGGGGAGCTGTTTTTT.

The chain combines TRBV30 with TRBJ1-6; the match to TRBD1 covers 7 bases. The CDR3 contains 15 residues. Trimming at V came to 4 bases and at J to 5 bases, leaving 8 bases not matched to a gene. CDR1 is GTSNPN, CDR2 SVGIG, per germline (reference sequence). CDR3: CAWKVVGTDNSPLHF. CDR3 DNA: TGTGCCTGGAAGGTCGTCGGGACAGATAATTCACCCCTCCACTTT.

The CDR3 DNA reads as TGTGCCATCGGGGACAGCTACCAAGAGACCCAGTACTTC. As protein: CAIGDSYQETQYF. The chain couples TRBV10-3 to TRBJ2-5; TRBD1 matches 7 bases. V gave up 8 bases and J gave up 0 bases; unmatched junction bases: 3. Germline V gene sequence: CDR1 ENHRY, CDR2 SYGVKD. The CDR3 is 13 residues long.

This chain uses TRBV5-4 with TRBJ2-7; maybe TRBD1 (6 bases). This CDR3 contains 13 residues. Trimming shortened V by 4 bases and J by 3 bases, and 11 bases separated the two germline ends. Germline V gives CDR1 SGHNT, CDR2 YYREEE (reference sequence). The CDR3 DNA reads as TGTGCCAGCAGCCCCGGACAGCACTACGAGCAGTACTTC. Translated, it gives CASSPGQHYEQYF. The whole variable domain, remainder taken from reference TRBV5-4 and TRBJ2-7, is ETGVTQSPTHLIKTRGQQVTLRCSSQSGHNTVSWYQQALGQGPQFIFQYYREEENGRGNFPPRFSGLQFPNYSSELNVNALELDDSALYLCASSPGQHYEQYFGPGTRLTVT.

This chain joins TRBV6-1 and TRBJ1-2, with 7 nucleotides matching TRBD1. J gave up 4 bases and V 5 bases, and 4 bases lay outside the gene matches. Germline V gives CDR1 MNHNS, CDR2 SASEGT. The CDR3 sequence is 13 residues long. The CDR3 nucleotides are TGTGCCAGCAGTACAGGGGTCGGCTATGGCTACACCTTC. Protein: CASSTGVGYGYTF.

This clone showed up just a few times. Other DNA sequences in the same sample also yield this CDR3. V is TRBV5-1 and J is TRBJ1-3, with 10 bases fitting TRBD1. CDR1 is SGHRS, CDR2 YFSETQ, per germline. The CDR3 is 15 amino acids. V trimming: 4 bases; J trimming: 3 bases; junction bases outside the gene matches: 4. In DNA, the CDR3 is TGCGCCAGCAGCCCGACAGGGGGCGGTGGAAACACCATATATTTT. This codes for CASSPTGGGGNTIYF.